This T cell receptor beta chain was identified in a study of blood T cell repertoires in COVID-19. This clone was counted only a few times. Data came from immunoSEQ multiplex PCR; TCRdb stores just in-frame clones and leaves some out. The sample has 60,000 or so clones, 78% seen once. The V segment lost 2 bases and the J segment 5 bases; nucleotides outside the gene matches: 7. The CDR3 runs to 15 residues. The germline V gene has CDR1 LGHNA and CDR2 YSLEER. The origin of this receptor is a human donor in a cohort sampled during active COVID-19. This chain uses TRBV4-3 with TRBJ2-7; 9 nucleotides match TRBD1. Sequenced input: peripheral blood. This CDR3 reads CASSQPGQGQHEQYF. DNA of the CDR3: TGCGCCAGCAGCCAACCGGGACAGGGACAACACGAGCAGTACTTC.